This TCR beta chain emerged from a study of patients and donors after allogeneic stem cell transplantation. The CDR3 has 14 amino acids. Trimming pared 6 bases from V and 0 bases from J, leaving 9 bases between. CDR1 and CDR2 (germline): SNHLY, FYNNEI. TCRdb used MiXCR to reprocess the RT-PCR reads, holding one entry per CDR3 protein. The sample holds fewer than 500,000 distinct CDR3 sequences; roughly 17% are singletons and the top ten take just over 7%. The TCR originated in a human donor who was either an allogeneic HSCT recipient or a stem cell or donor lymphocyte infusion donor (not recorded which). It is not recorded whose cells these are; they may come from a transplant donor. The V and J genes are TRBV2 and TRBJ2-4; tentatively, D is TRBD1 (5 bases). The specimen was blood, either unsorted or a sorted T cell fraction (not recorded which). CDR3 amino acids: CASRDTRAKNIQYF. In DNA form, the CDR3 reads TGTGCCAGCAGGGACACCAGAGCCAAAAACATTCAGTACTTC.